A single sample gave rise to the 30 T cell receptor beta chains below, sequenced in a study of T-cell reconstitution after alpha-beta-depleted transplantation in children. Library preparation (for TCRbeta) was performed with unique molecular identifiers. MiXCR, applied by TCRdb to the PCR reads, yields one record per CDR3 protein. The sample includes under 35,000 distinct CDR3 sequences, over 15% of them seen just once. Sample: PBMCs, mostly from graft donor cells, taken 60 days after TCRalphabeta/CD19-depleted stem cell transplant. The receptors here all came from a male patient aged 2 to 9 who had a stem cell transplant for acute lymphoblastic leukemia, so the T cells may come from the graft donor.

This clonotype occurred a few times. The chain carries TRBV5-1 and TRBJ2-6; 9 bases align to TRBD1. This CDR3 is 17 amino acids long. Germline assignment: CDR1 SGHRS and CDR2 YFSETQ. The trim removed 5 bases at V and 0 bases at J, leaving 6 bases unmatched. DNA of the CDR3: TGCGCCAGCAGTCACGGGACAGGGAGCTCTGGGGCCAACGTCCTGACTTTC. The encoded protein is CASSHGTGSSGANVLTF.

V and J are TRBV12-3 or TRBV12-4 and TRBJ1-3; D gene ambiguous. Trimming pared 2 bases from V and 2 bases from J, leaving 7 bases between. The length of the CDR3 is 14 residues. This CDR3 is CASSLRRTGNTIYF. The CDR3, as DNA: TGTGCCAGCAGTTTACGGAGAACTGGAAACACCATATATTTT.

The table lists this clonotype with many counts. The chain joins TRBV20-1 to TRBJ2-5; 11 nucleotides align to TRBD2. From germline, CDR1 is DFQATT and CDR2 SNEGSKA (reference sequence). Germline trimming cut 6 bases from V and 3 bases from J; bases unmatched to any gene: 3. The CDR3 runs to 13 residues. Written as DNA, the CDR3 is TGCAGTGCAAGACTAGCGGGAAAAGAGACCCAGTACTTC. This codes for CSARLAGKETQYF.

In its sample, this clonotype was seen a few times. The J gene is TRBJ2-5, the V gene TRBV3-1; D unresolved. CDR3 length: 15 residues. Trimming took off 0 bases at V and 5 bases at J, with 13 bases between the two ends. CDR1 and CDR2 (germline): LGHDT, YNNKEL (reference sequence). The DNA of the CDR3 is TGTGCCAGCAGCCAAGATTCGCGGAGTTATGAGACCCAGTACTTC. Its protein product is CASSQDSRSYETQYF.

CDR3 in DNA: TGTGCCAGCAGCCAGGGGGGAAGTGGCACTGAAGCTTTCTTT. The encoded protein is CASSQGGSGTEAFF. The rearrangement joins TRBV3-1 to TRBJ1-1, with TRBD1 as a possible D gene (5 bases). CDR3 length: 14 amino acids. Germline assignment: CDR1 LGHDT and CDR2 YNNKEL (reference sequence). V gave up 3 bases and J gave up 4 bases, with 12 bases separating them.

The rearrangement links TRBV29-1 to TRBJ2-2; D not certain. Germline V lookup: CDR1 SQVTM, CDR2 ANQGSEA. V was pared by 1 base and J by 6 bases, with 18 bases between. The CDR3 has 16 residues. CDR3 protein: CSVEVPFGQGAGELFF. The CDR3 bases are TGCAGCGTTGAAGTCCCGTTCGGGCAAGGAGCCGGGGAGCTGTTTTTT.

This rearrangement joins TRBV5-1 to TRBJ2-1; a possible D gene is TRBD1 (6 bases). Germline CDR1 is SGHRS and CDR2 is YFSETQ. Deletions cut 2 bases from V and 9 bases from J, with 21 bases between. The CDR3 is 16 amino acids. The DNA of the CDR3 is TGCGCCAGCAGCTTTCGCCGGACACAGGGCATCGCTGAGCAGTTCTTC. Residues: CASSFRRTQGIAEQFF. Together with reference TRBV5-1 and TRBJ2-1, the CDR3 gives the full variable domain: KAGVTQTPRYLIKTRGQQVTLSCSPISGHRSVSWYQQTPGQGLQFLFEYFSETQRNKGNFPGRFSGRQFSNSRSEMNVSTLELGDSALYLCASSFRRTQGIAEQFFGPGTRLTVL.

A few counts support this clonotype. The genes are TRBV5-4 and TRBJ1-1; 7 positions agree with TRBD1. In germline, CDR1 is SGHNT, CDR2 YYREEE (reference sequence). V was clipped by 4 bases and J by 5 bases; unmatched bases: 14. CDR3 length: 16 amino acids. For the CDR3, the DNA is TGTGCCAGCAGCCCTAGCCCTCTACAGGGGCGGACTGAAGCTTTCTTT. It codes for CASSPSPLQGRTEAFF.

This clonotype was detected many times. This chain connects TRBV6-2 or TRBV6-3 to TRBJ2-5; 7 nucleotides align to TRBD2. The CDR3 is 16 amino acids. V trimming: 5 bases; J trimming: 2 bases; junction bases outside the gene matches: 11. Germline values: CDR1 MNHEY, CDR2 SVGEGT. The CDR3 coding sequence is TGTGCCAGCAGTCAAGAAGAAGCGGGGCCTCAAGAGACCCAGTACTTC. It specifies CASSQEEAGPQETQYF.

This clonotype was observed a few times. The J gene is TRBJ2-7, the V gene TRBV7-2, with TRBD2 identical over 11 bases. CDR3 length equals 15 residues. Germline V gene data show CDR1 as SGHTA and CDR2 as FQGNSA. V dropped 5 bases and J dropped 0; count of bases not matched to a gene: 3. DNA for the CDR3: TGTGCCAGCAGCCCGACTAGCGGGGTCTCCTACGAGCAGTACTTC. It is translated as CASSPTSGVSYEQYF. The full variable domain, rest sourced from reference TRBV7-2 and TRBJ2-7, is GAGVSQSPSNKVTEKGKDVELRCDPISGHTALYWYRQSLGQGLEFLIYFQGNSAPDKSGLPSDRFSAERTGGSVSTLTIQRTQQEDSAVYLCASSPTSGVSYEQYFGPGTRLTVT.

The V gene is TRBV6-6, the J gene TRBJ2-5, with a weak D call TRBD2 (5 bases). Germline V gives CDR1 MNHNY, CDR2 SVGAGI (reference sequence). The V and J ends lost 2 bases and 5 bases respectively, with 9 bases between them. This CDR3 contains 13 residues. The chain's CDR3 is CASSYGASETQYF. CDR3 DNA: TGTGCCAGCAGTTACGGCGCTAGCGAGACCCAGTACTTC.

This clonotype has a handful of counts. The rearrangement uses TRBV20-1 and TRBJ2-3; 7 positions agree with TRBD1. V lost 6 bases to trimming and J lost 5 bases; unmatched junction nucleotides: 8. Germline values: CDR1 DFQATT, CDR2 SNEGSKA (reference sequence). CDR3 size: 13 residues. The CDR3 sequence: CSAYRQGRDTQYF. In DNA, the CDR3 is TGCAGTGCGTATCGACAGGGTCGAGATACGCAGTATTTT.

The sample holds a few counts of this clonotype. The chain joins TRBV24-1 to TRBJ2-2; D is ambiguous. Trimming removed 5 bases at V and 4 bases at J, with 7 bases between. The CDR3 has 13 amino acids. The V gene's germline CDR1 is KGHDR and CDR2 SFDVKD. This CDR3 is CATSVEVTGELFF. The CDR3, as DNA: TGTGCCACCAGTGTTGAGGTCACCGGGGAGCTGTTTTTT.

This clonotype has just a few counts. The J gene is TRBJ2-7, the V gene TRBV30; TRBD2 matches 7 bases. CDR3 size: 17 residues. Germline CDR1 and CDR2: GTSNPN and SVGIG (reference sequence). V lost 1 base to trimming and J lost 2 bases; unmatched junction nucleotides: 14. CDR3 in amino acids: CAWSGRTRGKVPYEQYF. The CDR3 DNA reads as TGTGCCTGGAGTGGGCGGACTAGAGGAAAAGTTCCCTACGAGCAGTACTTC.

This clonotype has only a few counts. The rearrangement links TRBV4-1 to TRBJ1-5; D gene ambiguous. The CDR3 length is 15 residues. Germline V CDR1 and CDR2: MGHRA, YSYEKL. V lost 5 bases to trimming and J lost 0 bases, with 11 bases between them. CDR3 DNA sequence: TGCGCCAGCAGCGAAAAGCGAGGTAGCAATCAGCCCCAGCATTTT. It codes for CASSEKRGSNQPQHF.

J is TRBJ1-1 and V is TRBV6-2 or TRBV6-3; TRBD1 agrees at 8 bases. V was clipped by 4 bases and J by 4 bases; unmatched bases: 5. The CDR3 loop spans 14 amino acids. Germline V lookup: CDR1 MNHEY, CDR2 SVGEGT. The CDR3 DNA is TGTGCCAGCAGTTCCGGACAGGGCTCCACTGAAGCTTTCTTT. This codes for CASSSGQGSTEAFF.

As DNA, the CDR3 is TGTGCCAGCAGCCTTCAACAGGGGGCGGTTGGAGAGACCCAGTACTTC. Its translation is CASSLQQGAVGETQYF. The rearrangement links TRBV9 to TRBJ2-5, with 9 bases lining up with TRBD1. This CDR3 contains 16 residues. V was pared by 4 bases and J by 4 bases, with 11 bases of the junction left unmatched. Germline CDR1 and CDR2: SGDLS and YYNGEE.

The sample holds many counts of this clonotype. The chain has TRBV5-6 and TRBJ1-2; TRBD1 matches 7 bases. V trimming: 4 bases; J trimming: 1 base; junction bases outside the gene matches: 1. The germline V gene has CDR1 SGHDT and CDR2 YYEEEE. The CDR3 consists of 13 residues. The CDR3 here is CASSRDSNYGYTF. The CDR3 DNA is TGTGCCAGCAGCCGGGACAGTAACTATGGCTACACCTTC.

In this sample, this clonotype turned up a few times. CDR3 region: CASSLGKLAGGITDTQYF. CDR3 nucleotide sequence: TGTGCCAGCAGCTTAGGGAAACTAGCGGGGGGGATCACAGATACGCAGTATTTT. V is TRBV11-2 and J is TRBJ2-3; 13 nucleotides align to TRBD2. Trimming at V came to 1 base and at J to 2 bases, leaving 6 bases not matched to a gene. CDR1 SGHAT and CDR2 FQNNGV come from the germline V gene. The CDR3 is 18 residues long.

The chain joins TRBV6-1 to TRBJ1-1; weak D call: TRBD1 (5 bases). V was shortened by 4 bases and J by 6 bases, with 6 bases between the two germline ends. Germline lookup yields CDR1 MNHNS and CDR2 SASEGT. CDR3 size: 11 residues. This CDR3 reads CASSGQSEAFF. The CDR3, as DNA: TGTGCCAGCAGTGGACAGTCTGAAGCTTTCTTT.

This clonotype was seen just once. The chain couples TRBV29-1 to TRBJ2-3; 14 bases are a match to TRBD2. Losses at the gene ends were 1 base for V and 4 bases for J; bases not matched to a gene: 7. Germline V gene data show CDR1 as SQVTM and CDR2 as ANQGSEA. CDR3 length: 17 residues. The CDR3 spells CSVEGGLAGDVADTQYF. CDR3 nucleotide sequence: TGCAGCGTTGAAGGGGGACTAGCGGGAGATGTGGCAGATACGCAGTATTTT.

This clonotype appeared a few times. The chain carries TRBV20-1 and TRBJ1-4; 9 bases line up with TRBD1. The CDR3 length is 14 residues. J gave up 7 bases and V 0 bases, and 3 bases lay outside the gene matches. Per the germline V gene, CDR1 is DFQATT and CDR2 is SNEGSKA (reference sequence). CDR3 in amino acids: CSARDGTGPEKLFF. CDR3 sequence (DNA): TGCAGTGCTAGAGACGGGACAGGGCCTGAAAAACTGTTTTTT.

This clonotype was detected a few times. The V and J genes are TRBV27 and TRBJ1-6; D might be TRBD1 (6 bases). Germline loops: CDR1 MNHEY, CDR2 SMNVEV (reference sequence). The CDR3 is made up of 16 amino acids. V shed 1 base and J shed 6 bases, with 13 bases lying between them. CDR3 bases: TGTGCCAGCAGTTTATTCACAGGGAGATTTAATTCACCCCTCCACTTT. Its translation: CASSLFTGRFNSPLHF.

This clonotype was recorded many times. The chain has TRBV20-1 and TRBJ2-3, with D unclear. Germline V gene data show CDR1 as DFQATT and CDR2 as SNEGSKA (reference sequence). This CDR3 has 14 amino acids. V gave up 3 bases and J gave up 0 bases, with 10 bases separating them. The CDR3 DNA sequence: TGCAGTGCTAGGAAGCCCGCTAGCACAGATACGCAGTATTTT. Amino acids: CSARKPASTDTQYF.

V gene TRBV20-1 combines with J gene TRBJ2-7; D is unclear. This CDR3 spans 12 amino acids. Germline values: CDR1 DFQATT, CDR2 SNEGSKA (reference sequence). V shed 6 bases and J shed 7 bases, with 16 bases lying between them. CDR3 sequence (DNA): TGCAGTGCACCCAGTGAGTCCGGGGAGCAGTACTTC. This sequence encodes CSAPSESGEQYF.

This clonotype was detected a few times. CDR3 coding DNA: TGTGCCAGCAGCTTCGGGAGTCCCGGGGAGCTGTTTTTT. This gives the protein CASSFGSPGELFF. The gene calls are TRBV5-5 and TRBJ2-2, with D maybe TRBD2 (6 bases). CDR1 and CDR2 from the germline V gene are SGHKS and YYEKEE (reference sequence). This CDR3 has 13 residues. The V end lost 2 bases, the J end lost 6 bases, and 8 bases lay between the germline ends.

This clonotype was seen only a few times. The V and J genes are TRBV28 and TRBJ1-2; tentative D call: TRBD1 (6 bases). V gave up 2 bases and J gave up 6 bases, with 13 bases separating them. Germline V gives CDR1 MDHEN, CDR2 SYDVKM. The CDR3 loop spans 14 amino acids. CDR3 protein: CASSLPGRGHGYTF. The CDR3 coding sequence is TGTGCCAGCAGTTTACCAGGCAGGGGCCATGGCTACACCTTC.

This clonotype was detected only a few times. The chain links TRBV14 to TRBJ1-4; TRBD1 aligns across 11 bases. The V gene end was trimmed by 2 bases and the J gene end by 8 bases; junction bases not matched to a gene: 10. The CDR3 has 17 amino acids. Germline CDR1 SGHDN, CDR2 FVKESK. CDR3 sequence (DNA): TGTGCCAGCAGCCAAAGTACCTACGGGACAGGGGGAGAAAAACTGTTTTTT. Translated, it gives CASSQSTYGTGGEKLFF. Supplemented by reference TRBV14 and TRBJ1-4, the full variable domain reads EAGVTQFPSHSVIEKGQTVTLRCDPISGHDNLYWYRRVMGKEIKFLLHFVKESKQDESGMPNNRFLAERTGGTYSTLKVQPAELEDSGVYFCASSQSTYGTGGEKLFFGSGTQLSVL.

In its sample, this clonotype was seen a few times. The chain combines TRBV20-1 with TRBJ2-3, with 12 positions matching TRBD2. J lost 5 bases, V lost 3 bases, and 6 bases had no gene match. This CDR3 spans 15 amino acids. Germline CDR1 DFQATT, CDR2 SNEGSKA (reference sequence). CDR3 protein: CSASPTSGGGDTQYF. The CDR3 bases are TGCAGTGCTAGCCCGACTAGCGGGGGTGGAGATACGCAGTATTTT.

This clonotype showed up just a few times. The J gene is TRBJ2-5, the V gene TRBV5-4; TRBD2 matches at 10 bases. Looked up from germline, CDR1 is SGHNT and CDR2 is YYREEE (reference sequence). This CDR3 contains 15 residues. With 3 bases clipped from V and 9 bases from J, the junction kept 11 bases outside the gene matches. Here the CDR3 DNA reads TGTGCCAGCAGCTCTGGACTAGCGGCGCGGAGGCCCCAGTACTTC. This sequence encodes CASSSGLAARRPQYF.